These 20 T cell receptor beta chains share one sample of origin, sequenced in a study of Graves' ophthalmopathy and Graves' hyperthyroidism. TCR beta CDR3 regions were amplified from RNA transcripts. HTBI primers served in a first-round RT-PCR, which a second-round multiplex PCR followed. MiXCR, run by TCRdb on the multiplex PCR reads, gives a single entry per CDR3 protein. The data show about half a million distinct CDR3 sequences, with around an eighth seen just once and around 9.8% held by the top ten. The sequenced sample was blood. The receptors originated from a woman between 25 and 40 years old with Graves' ophthalmopathy.

This clonotype has at least ten counts. This chain joins TRBV15 and TRBJ1-5; a possible D gene is TRBD1 (5 bases). V was trimmed by 5 bases and J by 6 bases, leaving 11 bases between them. Germline assignment: CDR1 LNHNV and CDR2 YYDKDF (reference sequence). The CDR3 has 13 amino acids. CDR3 region: CATSGQGAQPQHF. The CDR3 coding sequence is TGTGCCACCAGCGGTCAGGGTGCTCAGCCCCAGCATTTT.

This rearrangement joins TRBV4-1 to TRBJ2-7; weak D call: TRBD2 (6 bases). CDR3 length equals 14 residues. The V end was cut by 0 bases, the J end by 1 base, with 7 bases between. CDR1 and CDR2 from the germline V gene are MGHRA and YSYEKL. The CDR3 DNA sequence: TGCGCCAGCAGCCAAGAAGGAGGGTCCTACGAGCAGTACTTC. Translated, it gives CASSQEGGSYEQYF.

The chain carries TRBV7-9 and TRBJ1-6; the D is unclear. Germline V gene sequence: CDR1 SEHNR, CDR2 FQNEAQ (reference sequence). CDR3 length equals 15 residues. Trimming took off 5 bases at V and 9 bases at J, with 17 bases between the two ends. CDR3 sequence reads: CASSPSGLPRSPLHF. In nucleotides, the CDR3 is TGTGCCAGCAGCCCTAGTGGACTGCCCCGTTCACCCCTCCACTTT.

V gene TRBV6-1 combines with J gene TRBJ1-6, with D possibly TRBD1 on 5 matching bases. V lost 6 bases and J 9 bases, leaving 18 bases between the germline ends. The CDR3 is 15 amino acids. Germline lookup yields CDR1 MNHNS and CDR2 SASEGT. The CDR3 loop reads CASRNDQGLGSPLHF. The CDR3 coding sequence is TGTGCCAGCAGGAACGATCAGGGACTAGGTTCACCCCTCCACTTT.

This clonotype was seen a few times. The J gene is TRBJ1-1, the V gene TRBV20-1, with D unresolved. The germline gives CDR1 DFQATT, CDR2 SNEGSKA (reference sequence). V shed 3 bases and J shed 5 bases, with 16 bases lying between them. This CDR3 is built from 14 residues. In nucleotides, the CDR3 is TGCAGTGCTAGGGGCGGCCCGGCGGGGACTGAAGCTTTCTTT. Its protein product is CSARGGPAGTEAFF.

About this clonotype: This may come from a read error, since a much larger clone is one base off. The genes are TRBV28 and TRBJ1-5, with D possibly TRBD1 on 5 matching bases. Germline V gene data show CDR1 as MDHEN and CDR2 as SYDVKM. The CDR3 is made up of 15 amino acids. CDR3 residues: CAISFGHPSNQPQHF. CDR3 DNA: TGTGCCATCAGTTTTGGACACCCGAGCAATCAGCCCCAGCATTTT.

Many counts were recorded for this clonotype. The rearrangement uses TRBV30 and TRBJ1-5; possible D gene TRBD1, 5 bases. The germline V gene has CDR1 GTSNPN and CDR2 SVGIG (reference sequence). The CDR3 is made up of 14 amino acids. Trimming shortened V by 0 bases and J by 6 bases, and 12 bases separated the two germline ends. CDR3 coding DNA: TGTGCCTGGAGTGTTGGCAGGGTTGGTCAGCCCCAGCATTTT. It codes for CAWSVGRVGQPQHF.

This clonotype was seen a handful of times. The chain carries TRBV19 and TRBJ2-2, with D uncertain. Trimming removed 7 bases at V and 7 bases at J, with 10 bases between. CDR1 and CDR2 from the germline V gene are LNHDA and SQIVND (reference sequence). This CDR3 region has 12 residues. The CDR3 here is CASTRFVGELFF. CDR3 in DNA: TGTGCCAGTACGAGGTTCGTCGGGGAGCTGTTTTTT.

This clonotype showed up many times. The rearrangement uses TRBV24-1 and TRBJ1-2, with 7 bases fitting TRBD1. With 3 bases clipped from V and 8 bases from J, the junction kept 11 bases outside the gene matches. Per the germline V gene, CDR1 is KGHDR and CDR2 is SFDVKD. The length of the CDR3 is 15 residues. CDR3 nucleotide sequence: TGTGCCACCAGTGATCAGAGACAGGGTGGGTCCGGCTACACCTTC. Amino acids: CATSDQRQGGSGYTF.

This clonotype was seen a handful of times. The chain carries TRBV7-2 and TRBJ2-7, with D unresolved. Trimming took 5 bases from V and 5 from J, leaving 13 bases between them. CDR3 length equals 13 residues. CDR1 SGHTA and CDR2 FQGNSA come from the germline V gene. As DNA, the CDR3 is TGTGCCAGCAGCCGCCCCCCCAACCACGAGCAGTACTTC. Encoded protein: CASSRPPNHEQYF.

In its sample, this clonotype was seen a few times. J is TRBJ1-5 and V is TRBV10-3, with D perhaps TRBD1 (6 bases). CDR3 length equals 14 residues. V was clipped by 9 bases and J by 5 bases, with 17 bases between them. CDR1 and CDR2 (germline): ENHRY, SYGVKD. CDR3 DNA: TGTGCCATGGGTGACAGGAGACCAGATCAGCCCCAGCATTTT. Translating gives CAMGDRRPDQPQHF.

This clonotype came up many times. At one of its ends the junction is not consistent with the germline gene, which may arise from a read error. The rearrangement uses TRBV6-2 or TRBV6-3 and TRBJ2-7; 8 bases agree with TRBD1. The CDR3 extends over 13 amino acids. Looked up from germline, CDR1 is MNHEY and CDR2 is SVGEGT. As DNA, the CDR3 is TGTGCCAGCAGTTACTTCCTTTCCGGACAGGGATTCTTC. This translates into CASSYFLSGQGFF.

There are many counts of this clonotype. V usage is TRBV11-1 and J usage is TRBJ1-1, with a possible D match to TRBD1 (5 bases). Trimming took 3 bases from V and 0 from J, leaving 17 bases between them. The CDR3 contains 17 residues. In germline, CDR1 is SGHAT, CDR2 FQDESV (reference sequence). CDR3 residues: CASSFARPGGMNTEAFF. The CDR3 nucleotides are TGTGCCAGCAGCTTTGCCCGCCCGGGGGGAATGAACACTGAAGCTTTCTTT. Drawing the rest from reference TRBV11-1 and TRBJ1-1, the complete variable domain is EAEVAQSPRYKITEKSQAVAFWCDPISGHATLYWYRQILGQGPELLVQFQDESVVDDSQLPKDRFSAERLKGVDSTLKIQPAELGDSAMYLCASSFARPGGMNTEAFFGQGTRLTVV.

This clonotype was seen ten or more times. The chain combines TRBV28 with TRBJ2-7; 7 nucleotides agree with TRBD2. Trimming took 1 base from V and 6 from J; bases not matched to a gene: 6. This CDR3 is 14 amino acids long. CDR1 and CDR2 (germline): MDHEN, SYDVKM. The CDR3 region has the DNA TGTGCCAGCAGTTTATCAGGCGGGAGACTCGAGCAGTACTTC. It encodes CASSLSGGRLEQYF.

Only a few counts were recorded for this clonotype. The V call is TRBV28, the J call TRBJ2-2; D is unclear. Germline values: CDR1 MDHEN, CDR2 SYDVKM. Trimming pared 1 base from V and 1 base from J, leaving 10 bases between. This CDR3 contains 16 residues. The CDR3, as DNA: TGTGCCAGCAGTTTATCCCCCCGACAGAACACCGGGGAGCTGTTTTTT. Translation: CASSLSPRQNTGELFF.

Many counts were recorded for this clonotype. This chain links TRBV6-1 with TRBJ1-1; perhaps TRBD1 as D (6 bases). CDR1 and CDR2 (germline): MNHNS, SASEGT. The V gene lost 8 bases and the J gene lost 0 bases, with 7 bases spanning the gap. The CDR3 sequence is 12 residues long. The CDR3 reads CASGQLNTEAFF. As DNA, the CDR3 is TGTGCCAGCGGACAGTTGAACACTGAAGCTTTCTTT.

This clonotype was detected many times. The V call is TRBV15, the J call TRBJ1-5; maybe TRBD1 (5 bases). From germline, CDR1 is LNHNV and CDR2 YYDKDF (reference sequence). The CDR3 runs 14 residues. V lost 5 bases and J 6 bases, leaving 14 bases between the germline ends. The CDR3 here is CATSSAGHFQPQHF. CDR3 sequence (DNA): TGTGCCACCAGCTCCGCAGGACATTTTCAGCCCCAGCATTTT.

The V gene is TRBV19, the J gene TRBJ1-1; TRBD1 matches at 8 bases. CDR3 length: 14 residues. Trimming at V came to 3 bases and at J to 5 bases, leaving 5 bases not matched to a gene. The germline V gene encodes CDR1 LNHDA and CDR2 SQIVND (reference sequence). In DNA form, the CDR3 reads TGTGCCAGTAGTATGCGGACAGGGTGGACTGAAGCTTTCTTT. It is translated as CASSMRTGWTEAFF.

V usage is TRBV6-4 and J usage is TRBJ1-3; 9 nucleotides match TRBD1. Trimming cost V 6 bases and J 0 bases; bases outside gene matches: 9. The CDR3 is made up of 17 amino acids. Germline CDR1 and CDR2: MRHNA and SNTAGT. The CDR3 region has the DNA TGTGCCAGCAGAGACAACAGGGGGCCAAGCTCTGGAAACACCATATATTTT. Translating gives CASRDNRGPSSGNTIYF.

This chain uses TRBV29-1 with TRBJ2-7; D remains ambiguous. Germline V gives CDR1 SQVTM, CDR2 ANQGSEA. V was shortened by 7 bases and J by 1 base, with 8 bases between the two germline ends. The CDR3 loop spans 11 amino acids. CDR3 DNA: TGCAGCGCCCAGGTTTCCTACGAGCAGTACTTC. It codes for CSAQVSYEQYF.